This T cell receptor (beta chain) derives from a study of human T cells and chemical hapten exposure. Study-level background: In the sensitization step, 2% DPC was placed on roughly 2 cm by roughly 2 cm of upper inner arm skin. Epicutaneous patch tests delivered 0.01% DPC to the upper back, with evaluation at 6 days.

A word on this clonotype: The target antigen is unknown.

MiXCR, run by TCRdb on the RACE reads, gives a single entry per CDR3 protein. This sample carries fewer than 40,000 distinct CDR3 sequences, about 13% of them seen once, and the ten largest clones take over 2%. Germline V gene data show CDR1 as LGHDT and CDR2 as YNNKEL (reference sequence). The V and J ends lost 5 bases and 6 bases, in that order; junction bases with no gene match: 5. The CDR3 runs 14 residues. Time point meaning: patch test 3, about 24 weeks after DPC sensitization. Documented treatment: therapeutic diphenylcyclopropenone sensitization with weekly scalp DPC. Whole blood that had not been fractionated was the source of extracted total RNA. Points from the study as a whole: In comparison with controls, expanded TCRs gave rise to a significantly larger number of large CDR3 similarity clusters.

The chain uses TRBV3-1 and TRBJ1-3, with 9 bases identical to TRBD1. The sequence was obtained from a woman aged 40 to 50 with alopecia areata. Some clones in this sample may be carry-over from other donors' samples. Specimen: whole blood, collected in connection with sensitization to the hapten diphenylcyclopropenone (DPC). The CDR3 is CASSSGTGTNTIYF. As DNA, the CDR3 is TGTGCCAGCAGCTCCGGGACAGGGACAAACACCATATATTTT.